The 20 T cell receptor beta chains presented below share a single source sample, sequenced in a study of Ad26.COV2.S vaccination and SARS-CoV-2 variants. The treatment was: around 19 received Ad26.COV2.S at low or high dose, single or two shots; a few received placebo; per-sample allocation not given. Sampling occurred on day 63 after the first vaccine or placebo injection. Generated by immunoSEQ multiplex PCR, the TCRdb table keeps only in-frame clones and is missing some. The profile shows hundreds of thousands of clones, nearly 90% of them singletons. Sequencing used peripheral blood, obtained in a trial of Ad26.COV2.S vaccine versus placebo. These receptors came from a person aged 18 to 65 who received the Ad26.COV2.S COVID-19 vaccine or a placebo.

The chain recombines TRBV2 with TRBJ2-3; possible D gene TRBD2, 6 bases. The CDR3 is 14 amino acids. Trimming removed 5 bases at V and 1 base at J, with 10 bases between. Germline-derived CDR1 and CDR2 are SNHLY and FYNNEI. CDR3 bases: TGTGCCAGCAGTAGGGGCGGGGGCACAGATACGCAGTATTTT. Translated: CASSRGGGTDTQYF.

The chain links TRBV19 to TRBJ1-2, with a weak D call TRBD1 (5 bases). The V end was cut by 0 bases, the J end by 5 bases, with 16 bases between. The CDR3 spans 16 residues. Germline V gene data show CDR1 as LNHDA and CDR2 as SQIVND (reference sequence). The CDR3 is CASSIDRGARVYGYTF. The CDR3, as DNA: TGTGCCAGTAGTATAGATAGAGGGGCCAGGGTGTATGGCTACACCTTC.

This chain links TRBV18 with TRBJ1-5, with D uncertain. The length of the CDR3 is 13 residues. Trimming left V 3 bases short and J 5 bases short, with 8 bases between. CDR1 and CDR2 from the germline V gene are KGHSH and LQKENI. In DNA, the CDR3 is TGTGCCAGCTCACCTACCCATGATCAGCCCCAGCATTTT. This sequence encodes CASSPTHDQPQHF. The full variable domain, rest sourced from reference TRBV18 and TRBJ1-5, is NAGVMQNPRHLVRRRGQEARLRCSPMKGHSHVYWYRQLPEEGLKFMVYLQKENIIDESGMPKERFSAEFPKEGPSILRIQQVVRGDSAAYFCASSPTHDQPQHFGDGTRLSIL.

This clone showed up just once. The V gene is TRBV6-5, the J gene TRBJ1-2, with 7 positions matching TRBD1. V was pared by 4 bases and J by 0 bases, with 5 bases of the junction left unmatched. The CDR3 loop spans 15 amino acids. Germline CDR1 is MNHEY and CDR2 is SVGAGI. DNA of the CDR3: TGTGCCAGCAGTTCTCCCGGGACAGCTAACTATGGCTACACCTTC. It translates to CASSSPGTANYGYTF.

V and J are TRBV6-5 and TRBJ1-3; 7 bases are a match to TRBD1. Germline values: CDR1 MNHEY, CDR2 SVGAGI. Trimming removed 6 bases from V and 3 bases from J; junction bases left unmatched: 5. The CDR3 length is 14 residues. This CDR3 is CASSRQGFGNTIYF. The CDR3 DNA sequence: TGTGCCAGCAGCCGACAGGGTTTTGGAAACACCATATATTTT.

The V gene is TRBV7-8, the J gene TRBJ1-5; D ambiguous. This CDR3 spans 13 amino acids. Trimming cost V 5 bases and J 9 bases, with 14 bases left between them. Germline lookup yields CDR1 SGHVS and CDR2 FQNEAQ. DNA of the CDR3: TGTGCCAGCAGCGCAGCAGTTTGGGGGCCCCAGCATTTT. Translated, it gives CASSAAVWGPQHF.

The chain couples TRBV7-2 to TRBJ2-2; 8 bases align to TRBD1. The germline V gene has CDR1 SGHTA and CDR2 FQGNSA. The length of the CDR3 is 14 residues. V lost 5 bases and J lost 7; bases outside the gene matches: 6. CDR3 loop: CASSKDRGHGELFF. DNA for the CDR3: TGTGCCAGCAGCAAAGACAGGGGCCACGGGGAGCTGTTTTTT.

The rearrangement links TRBV7-9 to TRBJ2-1; 9 positions match TRBD1. V gave up 1 base and J gave up 6 bases; unmatched junction bases: 7. The V gene's germline CDR1 is SEHNR and CDR2 FQNEAQ (reference sequence). The CDR3 runs 16 residues. The CDR3 loop reads CASSLVWDRDFNEQFF. CDR3 nucleotide sequence: TGTGCCAGCAGCTTAGTATGGGACAGGGATTTCAATGAGCAGTTCTTC.

The table lists this clone with a few counts. The J gene is TRBJ1-1, the V gene TRBV5-6; D ambiguous. The CDR3 is 16 residues long. Germline assignment: CDR1 SGHDT and CDR2 YYEEEE. V lost 3 bases to trimming and J lost 5 bases, with 20 bases between them. The CDR3 nucleotides are TGTGCCAGCAGCTCACCTATGGAGGTAACGAAGACTGAAGCTTTCTTT. As protein: CASSSPMEVTKTEAFF.

The chain combines TRBV6-5 with TRBJ2-1; D perhaps matches TRBD1 (5 bases). The V gene's germline CDR1 is MNHEY and CDR2 SVGAGI. Trimming removed 2 bases from V and 4 bases from J, with 6 bases in between. CDR3 length: 13 residues. The CDR3 region has the DNA TGTGCCAGCAGTTACGGACAATACAATGAGCAGTTCTTC. Its protein product is CASSYGQYNEQFF.

The V call is TRBV13, the J call TRBJ2-1; a possible D gene is TRBD1 (6 bases). V was clipped by 3 bases and J by 6 bases, with 12 bases between them. The CDR3 loop spans 14 amino acids. CDR1 is PRHDT and CDR2 is FYEKMQ in the germline V gene (reference sequence). Written as DNA, the CDR3 is TGTGCCAGCAGCTTGACAGGAACGCCCAATGAGCAGTTCTTC. This translates into CASSLTGTPNEQFF.

The CDR3 DNA sequence: TGTGCCAGCCAGATTCAGGGGGACGGGGAGCTGTTTTTT. Its translation is CASQIQGDGELFF. This chain uses TRBV19 with TRBJ2-2, with 7 bases aligning to TRBD1. Germline V gene sequence: CDR1 LNHDA, CDR2 SQIVND (reference sequence). The CDR3 is made up of 13 amino acids. With 9 bases clipped from V and 7 bases from J, the junction kept 8 bases outside the gene matches.

This clone was recorded once. This chain connects TRBV18 to TRBJ2-7; possibly TRBD2 for D (5 bases). CDR3 length: 14 residues. Germline CDR1 reads KGHSH; CDR2 reads LQKENI. V lost 2 bases and J 6 bases, leaving 14 bases between the germline ends. DNA for the CDR3: TGTGCCAGCTCACCATCCGGGCCCGCGGGCGAGCAGTACTTC. It yields the protein CASSPSGPAGEQYF.

The rearrangement joins TRBV5-1 to TRBJ2-7; unclear D gene. The V end lost 0 bases, the J end lost 6 bases, and 10 bases lay between the germline ends. The CDR3 has 13 amino acids. The germline gives CDR1 SGHRS, CDR2 YFSETQ. The CDR3 DNA sequence: TGCGCCAGCAGCTTGGGCCCCCTAAGCGAGCAGTACGTC. It is translated as CASSLGPLSEQYV.

This clone was observed a few times. This sequence joins TRBV19 and TRBJ1-6; D is uncertain. Germline V gene sequence: CDR1 LNHDA, CDR2 SQIVND (reference sequence). V lost 0 bases and J 10 bases, leaving 4 bases between the germline ends. This CDR3 has 12 residues. CDR3 in DNA: TGTGCCAGTAGTATAGAGCGATCACCCCTCCACTTT. This translates into CASSIERSPLHF.

The chain couples TRBV12-3 or TRBV12-4 to TRBJ2-1; D perhaps matches TRBD1 (6 bases). The ends were cut back, 6 bases at V and 4 bases at J, with 10 bases in the middle. This CDR3 has 13 residues. CDR3 sequence (DNA): TGTGCCAGCAGCTCCGGACAGTACAATGAGCAGTTCTTC. Translating it yields CASSSGQYNEQFF.

V is TRBV7-2 and J is TRBJ1-5, with D maybe TRBD1 (6 bases). V gave up 2 bases and J gave up 5 bases, with 7 bases separating them. The CDR3 loop spans 13 amino acids. The germline gives CDR1 SGHTA, CDR2 FQGNSA. The CDR3 sequence is CASSLQGYQPQHF. The CDR3 nucleotides are TGTGCCAGCAGCTTACAGGGGTATCAGCCCCAGCATTTT.

The CDR3 here is CASSQGAGLNTGELFF. CDR3 DNA sequence: TGCGCCAGCAGCCAAGGAGCAGGGTTGAACACCGGGGAGCTGTTTTTT. J is TRBJ2-2 and V is TRBV4-1; D is perhaps TRBD1 (5 bases). The CDR3 is 16 residues long. Per germline, CDR1 MGHRA and CDR2 YSYEKL. Trimming stripped 1 base from V and 1 base from J, with 10 bases between.

Only one count was recorded for this clone. This sequence joins TRBV29-1 and TRBJ2-5; no definite D call. Per the germline V gene, CDR1 is SQVTM and CDR2 is ANQGSEA. V lost 0 bases and J lost 7, with 6 bases in between. This CDR3 is 11 amino acids long. CDR3 protein: CSVEDTVTQYF. The DNA of the CDR3 is TGCAGCGTTGAAGATACGGTGACCCAGTACTTC.

The chain couples TRBV4-1 to TRBJ1-2, with D perhaps matching TRBD1 (6 bases). The length of the CDR3 is 16 residues. Germline-derived CDR1 and CDR2 are MGHRA and YSYEKL. With 0 bases removed from V and 8 bases from J, the gap between germline ends came to 19 bases. CDR3 coding DNA: TGCGCCAGCAGCCAAGATCCGGCAGGGGCAAGGAAGGGCTACACCTTC. This codes for CASSQDPAGARKGYTF.